A selection of T cell receptor beta chains follows, all from one sample in a study of T cell responses to AZD1222 COVID-19 vaccine. The repertoire was sequenced with immunoSEQ multiplex PCR; TCRdb's copy has only in-frame clones and lacks some. This table holds about 59,000 clones, roughly 87% found once. Sample: peripheral blood, taken 28 days after the second AZD1222 dose. The receptors here all came from an adult who received the AZD1222 COVID-19 vaccine. Both conserved end residues are part of each CDR3. A D gene is named only where the DNA matches it firmly. Clone size is not always given. Where it is, it says once, few, many or a class for expanded clones.

TRBV10-1	-	TRBJ2-1	-	CASNKGLPSNEQFF	TGCGCCAGCAACAAAGGGTTACCTTCCAATGAGCAGTTCTTC
TRBV29-1	-	TRBJ2-7	-	CSVADPGPANFYEQYF	TGCAGCGTTGCCGACCCAGGGCCCGCAAATTTCTACGAGCAGTACTTC
TRBV5-8	-	TRBJ1-5	TRBD1	CASSPGTGNSNQPQHF	TGTGCCAGCAGCCCAGGGACAGGGAATAGCAATCAGCCCCAGCATTTT
TRBV18	-	TRBJ1-1	-	CASSPQGETTEAFF	TGTGCCAGCTCACCACAAGGGGAGACCACTGAAGCTTTCTTT
TRBV27	-	TRBJ2-5	TRBD2	CASSLVGGALTQYF	TGTGCCAGCAGTTTAGTCGGGGGGGCCTTAACCCAGTACTTC
TRBV21-1	-	TRBJ1-2	-	CASSKWPEPNYGYTF	TGTGCCAGCAGCAAGTGGCCGGAACCTAACTATGGCTACACCTTC
TRBV18	-	TRBJ1-1	-	CASSPGQLNTEAFF	TGTGCCAGCTCACCGGGACAATTGAACACTGAAGCTTTCTTT
TRBV9	-	TRBJ2-5	-	CASSPKDTSGETQYF	TGTGCCAGCAGCCCAAAGGACACCTCAGGGGAGACCCAGTACTTC
TRBV5-1	-	TRBJ2-7	-	CASSPAGLSYEQYF	TGCGCCAGCAGCCCGGCCGGGTTGTCCTACGAGCAGTACTTC
TRBV18	-	TRBJ1-4	TRBD1	CASSPLDAGGGGEKLFF	TGTGCCAGCTCACCCCTCGATGCAGGGGGCGGAGGTGAAAAACTGTTTTTT
TRBV5-1	-	TRBJ2-3	-	CASSLTGISTDTQYF	TGCGCCAGCAGCTTGACAGGTATTAGCACAGATACGCAGTATTTT
TRBV3-1/TRBV3-2	-	TRBJ1-5	-	CASSFPDQPQHF	TGTGCCAGCAGCTTCCCCGATCAGCCCCAGCATTTT
TRBV11-2	-	TRBJ1-1	TRBD1	CASSPGQGSEAFF	TGTGCCAGCAGCCCGGGACAGGGATCTGAAGCTTTCTTT
TRBV6-5	-	TRBJ2-7	TRBD2	CASSYTPSGHSYEQYF	TGTGCCAGCAGTTACACCCCTAGCGGGCACTCCTACGAGCAGTACTTC
TRBV9	once	TRBJ1-6	-	CASSVGGSPLHF	TGTGCCAGCAGCGTAGGAGGGTCACCCCTCCACTTT
TRBV27	-	TRBJ1-5	TRBD1	CASSLIGQGAWQPQHF	TGTGCCAGCAGTTTAATCGGGCAGGGGGCATGGCAGCCCCAGCATTTT
TRBV7-3	-	TRBJ2-5	-	CASSPGGGRIETQYF	TGTGCCAGCAGCCCAGGAGGGGGGAGGATAGAGACCCAGTACTTC
TRBV7-8	-	TRBJ2-3	-	CASSLGMWFGGPTSTDTQYF	TGTGCCAGCAGCTTGGGAATGTGGTTCGGTGGACCAACTAGCACAGATACGCAGTATTTT
TRBV18	-	TRBJ1-4	-	CASRGTANEKLFF	TGTGCCAGTCGGGGTACAGCTAATGAAAAACTGTTTTTT
TRBV7-9	-	TRBJ2-3	-	CASSLGPPDTQYF	TGTGCCAGCAGCTTAGGGCCCCCAGATACGCAGTATTTT
TRBV29-1	once	TRBJ2-5	TRBD2	CSVVYPSGVLHGETQYF	TGCAGCGTTGTTTATCCTAGCGGTGTGCTTCATGGGGAGACCCAGTACTTC
TRBV2	-	TRBJ1-1	-	CASRGPVALWNTEAFF	TGTGCCAGCAGAGGCCCCGTTGCCCTGTGGAACACTGAAGCTTTCTTT
TRBV6-5	-	TRBJ2-5	TRBD2	CASSYSTSGAGKTQYF	TGTGCCAGCAGTTACTCAACTAGCGGGGCGGGAAAGACCCAGTACTTC
TRBV5-4	once	TRBJ2-2	TRBD1	CAIPDRGNTGELFF	TGTGCCATTCCGGACAGGGGCAACACCGGGGAGCTGTTTTTT
TRBV5-4	-	TRBJ2-7	TRBD2	CASSTGLAGGIPYEQYF	TGTGCCAGCAGCACGGGACTAGCGGGAGGGATCCCCTACGAGCAGTACTTC
TRBV6-1	-	TRBJ1-4	-	CASSEVTTLFF	TGTGCCAGCAGTGAAGTGACTACCCTGTTTTTT
TRBV24-1	-	TRBJ2-7	TRBD1	CATRDKTGTVNYEQYF	TGTGCCACCAGAGATAAGACCGGGACAGTAAACTACGAGCAGTACTTC
TRBV15	-	TRBJ1-5	TRBD1	CATSLTSTGAPQPQHF	TGTGCCACCAGCCTAACCTCTACAGGGGCCCCTCAGCCCCAGCATTTT
TRBV11-3	few	TRBJ2-2	-	CASCPGPNTGELFF	TGTGCCAGCTGTCCAGGTCCGAACACCGGGGAGCTGTTTTTT
TRBV6-5	-	TRBJ2-1	TRBD2	CASSRSGGDHNEQFF	TGTGCCAGCAGTCGTAGCGGGGGGGATCACAATGAGCAGTTCTTC
TRBV11-2	-	TRBJ2-7	-	CASSFLATSYEQYF	TGTGCCAGCAGCTTTCTAGCTACTTCCTACGAGCAGTACTTC
TRBV28	-	TRBJ2-7	-	CASSFGVPYEQYF	TGTGCCAGCAGTTTTGGAGTCCCCTACGAGCAGTACTTC
TRBV2	-	TRBJ1-6	TRBD1	CASSERTGSSYNSPLHF	TGTGCCAGCAGTGAGCGGACAGGGAGCTCCTATAATTCACCCCTCCACTTT
TRBV5-8	few	TRBJ2-2	-	CASRTQGTGELFF	TGTGCCAGCAGGACACAGGGTACCGGGGAGCTGTTTTTT
TRBV6-5	-	TRBJ2-2	-	CASKEGVSTGELFF	TGTGCCAGCAAGGAGGGGGTCTCCACCGGGGAGCTGTTTTTT
TRBV5-1	-	TRBJ2-7	-	CASSPPLAGIYEQYF	TGCGCCAGCAGCCCCCCGCTTGCAGGGATCTACGAGCAGTACTTC
TRBV7-2	-	TRBJ2-4	TRBD2	CASSLVAGAKNIQYF	TGTGCCAGCAGCTTAGTAGCGGGGGCCAAAAACATTCAGTACTTC
TRBV3-1/TRBV3-2	-	TRBJ2-1	-	CASSYAFPISIDNEQFF	TGTGCCAGCAGCTACGCATTTCCCATTTCCATTGACAATGAGCAGTTCTTC
TRBV6-5	-	TRBJ2-3	-	CASSYISGRSTDTQYF	TGTGCCAGCAGTTACATCAGCGGCCGTAGCACAGATACGCAGTATTTT
TRBV19	-	TRBJ1-2	TRBD1	CASSLAPTGNYGYTF	TGTGCCAGTAGTCTCGCGCCGACAGGGAACTATGGCTACACCTTC
TRBV6-5	few	TRBJ1-4	TRBD1	CASSYQGQGLEKLFF	TGTGCCAGCAGTTACCAGGGACAGGGGCTAGAAAAACTGTTTTTT
TRBV7-2	-	TRBJ2-7	-	CASSLAVWQYF	TGTGCCAGCAGCTTAGCAGTTTGGCAGTACTTC
TRBV5-8	-	TRBJ1-1	-	CASSLWVSSPTEAFF	TGTGCCAGCAGCTTGTGGGTCTCCTCCCCCACTGAAGCTTTCTTT
TRBV7-9	-	TRBJ1-5	-	CASSLAGQSNQPQHF	TGTGCCAGCAGCTTGGCGGGGCAGAGCAATCAGCCCCAGCATTTT
TRBV18	-	TRBJ1-1	-	CASSPGGSTEAFF	TGTGCCAGCTCACCTGGGGGATCCACTGAAGCTTTCTTT
TRBV6-5	-	TRBJ2-1	-	CASSVKSQGEQFF	TGTGCCAGCAGCGTAAAAAGTCAGGGGGAGCAGTTCTTC
TRBV30	-	TRBJ2-1	-	CAWSRAGARYNEQFF	TGTGCCTGGAGTCGTGCGGGGGCGAGGTACAATGAGCAGTTCTTC
TRBV5-4	-	TRBJ1-1	-	CASSLDLYTEAFF	TGTGCCAGCAGCTTGGATCTTTACACTGAAGCTTTCTTT
TRBV7-9	-	TRBJ1-2	-	CASSLGRGYTF	TGTGCCAGCAGCTTAGGTCGGGGCTACACCTTC
TRBV19	-	TRBJ2-1	-	CASSTRYNEQFF	TGTGCCAGTAGTACCCGTTACAATGAGCAGTTCTTC
TRBV2	-	TRBJ2-6	-	CASSGGSSGANVLTF	TGTGCCAGCAGTGGGGGGTCCTCTGGGGCCAACGTCCTGACTTTC
TRBV3-1/TRBV3-2	-	TRBJ2-1	-	CASSLMGGPSNEQFF	TGTGCCAGCAGCCTGATGGGGGGGCCGAGTAATGAGCAGTTCTTC
TRBV27	-	TRBJ1-5	-	CASSRKKVGDQPQHF	TGTGCCAGCAGTAGAAAAAAGGTCGGCGATCAGCCCCAGCATTTT
TRBV18	-	TRBJ1-6	-	CASSLTMSSYNSPLHF	TGTGCCAGCTCACTAACTATGAGCTCCTATAATTCACCCCTCCACTTT
TRBV6-1	-	TRBJ1-4	-	CASSESIGVWEKLFF	TGTGCCAGCAGTGAAAGTATTGGGGTTTGGGAAAAACTGTTTTTT
TRBV25-1	-	TRBJ2-3	TRBD1	CASSRTTGGGTDTQYF	TGTGCCAGCAGTCGCACGACAGGGGGTGGAACAGATACGCAGTATTTT
TRBV28	-	TRBJ1-1	-	CASSEAGAMNTEAFF	TGTGCCAGCAGCGAGGCAGGGGCTATGAACACTGAAGCTTTCTTT